What follows describes a single T cell receptor beta chain. These data originate in a study of blood T cell repertoires in COVID-19. In the study overall: The origin of the acute and convalescent COVID-19 samples was the United States, Italy and Spain. Sources were T cells, B-cell-depleted T cells, or PBMCs; the material itself was cDNA or gDNA.

CDR3 length equals 13 residues. The ends lost 4 bases at V and 6 bases at J; junction bases unmatched: 8. Germline-derived CDR1 and CDR2 are SQVTM and ANQGSEA. Generated by immunoSEQ multiplex PCR, the TCRdb table keeps only in-frame clones and is missing some. The data show approximately 160,000 clones, 65% to 85% seen once. The specimen was PBMCs or T cells enriched from blood (not recorded which). This chain connects TRBV29-1 to TRBJ2-7, with TRBD1 matching 8 bases. This clonotype was sampled from a woman aged 45 to 65 in a cohort exposed to, infected with or recovered from COVID-19 (not recorded which). CDR3 loop: CSVVMTGEGEQYF. For the CDR3, the DNA is TGCAGCGTTGTAATGACAGGGGAAGGCGAGCAGTACTTC.